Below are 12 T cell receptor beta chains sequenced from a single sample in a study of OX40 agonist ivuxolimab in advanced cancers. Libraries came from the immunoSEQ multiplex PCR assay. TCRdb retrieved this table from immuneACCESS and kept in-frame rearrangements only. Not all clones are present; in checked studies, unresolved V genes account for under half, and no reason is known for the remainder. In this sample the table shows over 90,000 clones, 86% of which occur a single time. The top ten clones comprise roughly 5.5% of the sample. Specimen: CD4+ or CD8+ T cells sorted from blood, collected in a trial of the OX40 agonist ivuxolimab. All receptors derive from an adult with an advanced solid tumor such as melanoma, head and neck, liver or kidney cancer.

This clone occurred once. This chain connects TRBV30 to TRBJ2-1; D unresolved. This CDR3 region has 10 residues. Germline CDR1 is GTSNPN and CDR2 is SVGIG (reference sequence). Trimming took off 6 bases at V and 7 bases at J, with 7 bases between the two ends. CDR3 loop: CACHRNEQFF. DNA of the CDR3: TGTGCCTGCCATAGGAATGAGCAGTTCTTC.

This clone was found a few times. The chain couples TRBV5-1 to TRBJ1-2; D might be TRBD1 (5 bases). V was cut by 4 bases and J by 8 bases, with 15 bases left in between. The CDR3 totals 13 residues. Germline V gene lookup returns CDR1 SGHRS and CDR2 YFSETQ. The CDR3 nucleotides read TGCGCCAGCAGCCCCAGGGTAGAGAAAGGCTACACCTTC. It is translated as CASSPRVEKGYTF. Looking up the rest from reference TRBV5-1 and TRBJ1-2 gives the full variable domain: KAGVTQTPRYLIKTRGQQVTLSCSPISGHRSVSWYQQTPGQGLQFLFEYFSETQRNKGNFPGRFSGRQFSNSRSEMNVSTLELGDSALYLCASSPRVEKGYTFGSGTRLTVV.

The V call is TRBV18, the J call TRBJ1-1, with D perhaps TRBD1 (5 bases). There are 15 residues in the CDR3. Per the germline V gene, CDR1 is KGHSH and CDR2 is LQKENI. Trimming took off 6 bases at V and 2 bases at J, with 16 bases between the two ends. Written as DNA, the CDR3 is TGTGCCAGCTCCCAGGGAGGGGCCTTTAACACTGAAGCTTTCTTT. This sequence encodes CASSQGGAFNTEAFF.

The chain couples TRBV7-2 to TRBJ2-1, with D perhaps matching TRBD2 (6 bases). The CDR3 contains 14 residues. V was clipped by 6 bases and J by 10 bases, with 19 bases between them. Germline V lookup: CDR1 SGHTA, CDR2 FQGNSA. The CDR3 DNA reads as TGTGCCAGCAGGGGCGGCGGCAGAGGGAGGGAGCAGTTCTTC. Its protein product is CASRGGGRGREQFF.

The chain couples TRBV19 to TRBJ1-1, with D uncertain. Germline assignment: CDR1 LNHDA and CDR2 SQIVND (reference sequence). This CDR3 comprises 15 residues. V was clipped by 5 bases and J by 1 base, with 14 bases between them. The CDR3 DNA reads TGTGCCAGTAGTGCCAGGATGATAGGGAACACTGAAGCTTTCTTT. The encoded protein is CASSARMIGNTEAFF.

CDR3 region: CASSSSSYNEQFF. The DNA of the CDR3 is TGTGCCAGCAGTTCGAGCTCCTACAATGAGCAGTTCTTC. This chain links TRBV6-5 with TRBJ2-1; no firm D call. Between the trimmed V and J ends, which lost 4 bases and 0 bases, there was a span of 4 bases. Germline lookup yields CDR1 MNHEY and CDR2 SVGAGI. The CDR3 is 13 amino acids.

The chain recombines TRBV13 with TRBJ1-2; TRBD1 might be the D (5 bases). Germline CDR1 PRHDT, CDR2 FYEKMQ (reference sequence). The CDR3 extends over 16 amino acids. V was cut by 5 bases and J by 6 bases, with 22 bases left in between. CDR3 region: CASSQAGRELGDGYTF. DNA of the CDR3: TGTGCCAGCAGCCAGGCCGGACGCGAGTTGGGGGATGGCTACACCTTC. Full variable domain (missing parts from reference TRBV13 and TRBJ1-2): AAGVIQSPRHLIKEKRETATLKCYPIPRHDTVYWYQQGPGQDPQFLISFYEKMQSDKGSIPDRFSAQQFSDYHSELNMSSLELGDSALYFCASSQAGRELGDGYTFGSGTRLTVV.

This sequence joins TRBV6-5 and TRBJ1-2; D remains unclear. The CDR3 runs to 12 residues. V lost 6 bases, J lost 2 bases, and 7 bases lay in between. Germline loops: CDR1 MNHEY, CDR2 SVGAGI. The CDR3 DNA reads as TGTGCCAGCAGGAGGGAAAACTATGGCTACACCTTC. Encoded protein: CASRRENYGYTF.

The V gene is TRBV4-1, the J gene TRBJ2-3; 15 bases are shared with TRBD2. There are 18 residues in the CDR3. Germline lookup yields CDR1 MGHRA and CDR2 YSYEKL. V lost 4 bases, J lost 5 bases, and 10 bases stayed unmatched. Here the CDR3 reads CASSRRGTSGGSIDTQYF. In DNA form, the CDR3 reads TGCGCCAGCAGCCGCAGAGGGACTAGCGGGGGGTCGATAGATACGCAGTATTTT.

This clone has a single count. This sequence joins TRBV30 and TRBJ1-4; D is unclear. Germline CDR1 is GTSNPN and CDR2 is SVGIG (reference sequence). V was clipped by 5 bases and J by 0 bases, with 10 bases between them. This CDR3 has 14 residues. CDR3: CAWSRTTTNEKLFF. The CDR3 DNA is TGTGCCTGGTCGCGGACGACAACTAATGAAAAACTGTTTTTT.

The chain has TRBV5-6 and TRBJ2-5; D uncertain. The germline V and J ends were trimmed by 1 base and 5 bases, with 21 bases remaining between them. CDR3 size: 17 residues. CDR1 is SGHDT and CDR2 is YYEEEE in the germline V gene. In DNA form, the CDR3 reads TGTGCCAGCAGCTTGACGCGGTCGGGTTATGGCGACGAGACCCAGTACTTC. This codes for CASSLTRSGYGDETQYF.

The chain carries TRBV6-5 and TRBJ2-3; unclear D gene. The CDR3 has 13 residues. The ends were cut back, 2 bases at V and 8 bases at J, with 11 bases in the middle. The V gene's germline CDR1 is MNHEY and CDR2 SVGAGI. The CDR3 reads CASSYRAEGTQYF. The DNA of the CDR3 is TGTGCCAGCAGTTACCGGGCAGAAGGTACGCAGTATTTT.